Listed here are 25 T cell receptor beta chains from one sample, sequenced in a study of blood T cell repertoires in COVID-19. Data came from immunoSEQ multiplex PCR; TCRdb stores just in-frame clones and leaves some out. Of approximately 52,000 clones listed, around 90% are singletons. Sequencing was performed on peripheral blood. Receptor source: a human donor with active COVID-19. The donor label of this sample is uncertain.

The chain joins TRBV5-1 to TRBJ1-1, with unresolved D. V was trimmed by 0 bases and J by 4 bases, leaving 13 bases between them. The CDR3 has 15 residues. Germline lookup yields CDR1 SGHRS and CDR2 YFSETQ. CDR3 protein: CASSLGAGVGTEAFF. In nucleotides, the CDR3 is TGCGCCAGCAGCTTGGGGGCCGGGGTGGGCACTGAAGCTTTCTTT.

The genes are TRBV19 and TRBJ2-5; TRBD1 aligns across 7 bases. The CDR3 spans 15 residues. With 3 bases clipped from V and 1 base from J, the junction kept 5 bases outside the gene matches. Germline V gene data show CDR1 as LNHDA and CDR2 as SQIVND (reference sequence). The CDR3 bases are TGTGCCAGTAGTATTGGACAGGTAGGCCAAGAGACCCAGTACTTC. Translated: CASSIGQVGQETQYF.

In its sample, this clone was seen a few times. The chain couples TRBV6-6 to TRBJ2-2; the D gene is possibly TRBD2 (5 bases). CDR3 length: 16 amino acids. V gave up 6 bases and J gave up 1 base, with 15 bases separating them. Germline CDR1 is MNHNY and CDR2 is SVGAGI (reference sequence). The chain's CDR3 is CASSRIPGMNTGELFF. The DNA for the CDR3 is TGTGCCAGCAGCCGCATACCGGGGATGAACACCGGGGAGCTGTTTTTT.

The CDR3 sequence is CASRGAWGLGTPLHF. DNA for the CDR3: TGTGCCAGCAGGGGGGCCTGGGGTTTGGGGACACCCCTCCACTTT. The chain employs TRBV27 and TRBJ1-6; D is possibly TRBD1 (6 bases). This CDR3 comprises 15 residues. Germline loops: CDR1 MNHEY, CDR2 SMNVEV (reference sequence). V gave up 6 bases and J gave up 11 bases, with 20 bases separating them.

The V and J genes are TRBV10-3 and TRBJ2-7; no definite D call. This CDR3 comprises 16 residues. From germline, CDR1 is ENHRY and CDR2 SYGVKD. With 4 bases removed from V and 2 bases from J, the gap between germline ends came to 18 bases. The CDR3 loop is CAISGYPVGGTYEQYV. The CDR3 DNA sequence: TGTGCCATCAGTGGGTACCCGGTCGGCGGTACCTACGAGCAGTACGTC.

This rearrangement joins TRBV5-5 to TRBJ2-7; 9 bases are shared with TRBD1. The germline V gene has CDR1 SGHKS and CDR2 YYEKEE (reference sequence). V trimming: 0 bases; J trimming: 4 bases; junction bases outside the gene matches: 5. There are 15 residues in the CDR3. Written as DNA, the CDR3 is TGTGCCAGCAGCTTGGGGACAGGGGAGTGGTACGAGCAGTACGTC. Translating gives CASSLGTGEWYEQYV.

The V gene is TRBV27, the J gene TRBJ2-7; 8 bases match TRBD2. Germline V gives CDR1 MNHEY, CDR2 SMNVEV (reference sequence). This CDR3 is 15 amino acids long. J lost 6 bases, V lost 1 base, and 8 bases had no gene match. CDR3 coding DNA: TGTGCCAGCAGTTTATTTCCGGGAGGGTCATCCGAGCAGTACTTC. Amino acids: CASSLFPGGSSEQYF.

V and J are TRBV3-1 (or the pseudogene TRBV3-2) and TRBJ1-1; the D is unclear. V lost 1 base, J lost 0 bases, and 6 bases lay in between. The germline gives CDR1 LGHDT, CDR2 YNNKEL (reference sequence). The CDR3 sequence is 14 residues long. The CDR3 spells CASSQVGVNTEAFF. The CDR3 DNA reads TGTGCCAGCAGCCAAGTTGGAGTGAACACTGAAGCTTTCTTT.

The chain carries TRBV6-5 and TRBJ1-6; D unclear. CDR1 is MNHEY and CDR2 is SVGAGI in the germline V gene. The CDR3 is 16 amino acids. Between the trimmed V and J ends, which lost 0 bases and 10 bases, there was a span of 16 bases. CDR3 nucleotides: TGTGCCAGCAGTTACTCGCGGTTTTCCTCCTTATCACCCCTCCACTTT. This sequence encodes CASSYSRFSSLSPLHF.

Written as DNA, the CDR3 is TGTGCCAGCAGCTTCGGGGACAGAAATAATGAAAAACTGTTTTTT. This gives the protein CASSFGDRNNEKLFF. V usage is TRBV7-9 and J usage is TRBJ1-4; 7 bases line up with TRBD1. V dropped 3 bases and J dropped 4; count of bases not matched to a gene: 5. Germline CDR1 is SEHNR and CDR2 is FQNEAQ (reference sequence). This CDR3 contains 15 residues.

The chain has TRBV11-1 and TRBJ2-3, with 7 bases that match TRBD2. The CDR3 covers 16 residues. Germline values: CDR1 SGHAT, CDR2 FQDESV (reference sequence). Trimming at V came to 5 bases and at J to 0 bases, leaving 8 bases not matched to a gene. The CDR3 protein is CASSDRGGASTDTQYF. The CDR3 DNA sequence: TGTGCCAGCAGCGACCGGGGAGGGGCTAGCACAGATACGCAGTATTTT.

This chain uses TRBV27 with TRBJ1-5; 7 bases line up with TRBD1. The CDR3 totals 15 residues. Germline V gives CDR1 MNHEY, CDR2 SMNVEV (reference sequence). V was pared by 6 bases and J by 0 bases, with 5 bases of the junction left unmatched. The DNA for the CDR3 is TGTGCCAGCAGCAAGGACAGGTATAGCAATCAGCCCCAGCATTTT. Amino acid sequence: CASSKDRYSNQPQHF.

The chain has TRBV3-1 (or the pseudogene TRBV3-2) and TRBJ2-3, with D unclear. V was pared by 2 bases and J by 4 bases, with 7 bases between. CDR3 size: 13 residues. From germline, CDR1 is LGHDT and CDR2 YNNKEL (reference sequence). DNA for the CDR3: TGTGCCAGCAGCCAACGGGTGTCAGATACGCAGTATTTT. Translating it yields CASSQRVSDTQYF.

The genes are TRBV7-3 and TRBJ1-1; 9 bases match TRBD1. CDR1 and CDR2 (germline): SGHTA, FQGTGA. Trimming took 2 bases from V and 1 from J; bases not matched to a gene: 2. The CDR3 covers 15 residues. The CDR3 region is CASSLRDRANTEAFF. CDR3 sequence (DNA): TGTGCCAGCAGCTTACGGGACAGGGCGAACACTGAAGCTTTCTTT.

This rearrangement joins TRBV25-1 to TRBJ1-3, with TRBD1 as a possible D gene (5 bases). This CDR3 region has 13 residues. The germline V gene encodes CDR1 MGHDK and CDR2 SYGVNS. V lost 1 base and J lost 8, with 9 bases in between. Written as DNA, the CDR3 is TGTGCCAGCAGTGAATTTGGGGCCGACACCATATATTTT. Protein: CASSEFGADTIYF.

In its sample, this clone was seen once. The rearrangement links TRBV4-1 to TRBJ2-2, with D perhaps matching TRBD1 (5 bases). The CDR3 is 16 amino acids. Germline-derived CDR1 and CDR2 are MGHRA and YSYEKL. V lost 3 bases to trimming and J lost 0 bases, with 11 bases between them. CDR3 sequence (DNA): TGCGCCAGCAGCCAGTTTATGGGGCCGAACACCGGGGAGCTGTTTTTT. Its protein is CASSQFMGPNTGELFF.

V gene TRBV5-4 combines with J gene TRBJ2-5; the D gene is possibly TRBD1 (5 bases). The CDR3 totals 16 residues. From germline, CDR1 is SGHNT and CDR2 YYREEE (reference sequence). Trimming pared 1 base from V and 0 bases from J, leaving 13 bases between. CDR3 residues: CASSLWGTGNQETQYF. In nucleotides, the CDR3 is TGTGCCAGCAGCTTGTGGGGAACAGGTAACCAAGAGACCCAGTACTTC.

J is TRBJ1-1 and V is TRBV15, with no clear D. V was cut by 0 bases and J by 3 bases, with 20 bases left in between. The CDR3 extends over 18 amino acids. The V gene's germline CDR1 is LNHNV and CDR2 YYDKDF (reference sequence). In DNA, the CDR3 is TGTGCCACCAGCAGAGATGACCCCTTTCCGCCCCGGGACACTGAAGCTTTCTTT. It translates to CATSRDDPFPPRDTEAFF. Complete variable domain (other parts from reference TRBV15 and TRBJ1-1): DAMVIQNPRYQVTQFGKPVTLSCSQTLNHNVMYWYQQKSSQAPKLLFHYYDKDFNNEADTPDNFQSRRPNTSFCFLDIRSPGLGDTAMYLCATSRDDPFPPRDTEAFFGQGTRLTVV.

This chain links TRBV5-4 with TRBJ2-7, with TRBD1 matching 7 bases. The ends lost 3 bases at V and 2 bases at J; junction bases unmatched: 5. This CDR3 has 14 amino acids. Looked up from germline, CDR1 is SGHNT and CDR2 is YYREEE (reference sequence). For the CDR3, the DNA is TGTGCCAGCAGCTCTCGACAGGGTACCTACGAGCAGTACTTC. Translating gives CASSSRQGTYEQYF.

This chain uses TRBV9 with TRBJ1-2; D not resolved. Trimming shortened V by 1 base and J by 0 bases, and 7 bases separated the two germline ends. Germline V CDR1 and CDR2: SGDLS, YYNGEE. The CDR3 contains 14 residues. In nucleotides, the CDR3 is TGTGCCAGCAGCGTACGGGGAGCTAACTATGGCTACACCTTC. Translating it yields CASSVRGANYGYTF. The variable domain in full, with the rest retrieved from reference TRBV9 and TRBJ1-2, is DSGVTQTPKHLITATGQRVTLRCSPRSGDLSVYWYQQSLDQGLQFLIQYYNGEERAKGNILERFSAQQFPDLHSELNLSSLELGDSALYFCASSVRGANYGYTFGSGTRLTVV.

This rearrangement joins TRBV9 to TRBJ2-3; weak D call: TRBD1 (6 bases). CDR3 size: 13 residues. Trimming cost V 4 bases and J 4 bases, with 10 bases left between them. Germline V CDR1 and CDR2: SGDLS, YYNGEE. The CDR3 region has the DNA TGTGCCAGCAGCTACCGACAGGCAGATACGCAGTATTTT. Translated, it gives CASSYRQADTQYF.

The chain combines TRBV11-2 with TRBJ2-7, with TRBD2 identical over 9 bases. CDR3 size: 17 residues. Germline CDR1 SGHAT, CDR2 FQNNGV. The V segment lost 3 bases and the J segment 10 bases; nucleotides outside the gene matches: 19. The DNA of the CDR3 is TGTGCCAGCAGCTTCTCCCCTTTAGCGGGAGCCCCCGTGCGTCAGTACTTC. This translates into CASSFSPLAGAPVRQYF.

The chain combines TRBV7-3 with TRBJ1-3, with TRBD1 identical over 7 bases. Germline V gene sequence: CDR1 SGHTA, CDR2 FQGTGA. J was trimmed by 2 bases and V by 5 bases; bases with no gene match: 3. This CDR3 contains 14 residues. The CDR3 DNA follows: TGTGCCAGCAGCGCCGGGACAGCTGGAAACACCATATATTTT. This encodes CASSAGTAGNTIYF.

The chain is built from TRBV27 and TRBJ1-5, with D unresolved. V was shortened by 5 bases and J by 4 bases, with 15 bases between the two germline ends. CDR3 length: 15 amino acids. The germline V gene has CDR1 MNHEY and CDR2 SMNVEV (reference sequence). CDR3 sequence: CASSPIPGGNQPQHF. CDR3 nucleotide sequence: TGTGCCAGCAGTCCCATCCCAGGTGGAAATCAGCCCCAGCATTTT.

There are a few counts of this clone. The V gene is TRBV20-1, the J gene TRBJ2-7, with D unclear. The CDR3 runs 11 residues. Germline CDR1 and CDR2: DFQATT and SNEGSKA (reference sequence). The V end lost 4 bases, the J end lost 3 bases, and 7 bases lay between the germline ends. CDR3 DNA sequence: TGCAGTGCTAAACAGCACTACGAGCAGTACTTC. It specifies CSAKQHYEQYF.